This T cell receptor (beta chain) was identified during a study of T cell responses to AZD1222 COVID-19 vaccine. As to this clone: Its antigen remains unknown.

This CDR3 comprises 15 residues. V lost 4 bases and J 4 bases, leaving 18 bases between the germline ends. The study's findings and limits: Spike-specific TCR breadth and depth went up after people got two AZD1222 doses. Donors in the cohort were predominantly white British and more often female, and clonal diversity was possibly underestimated. It was only after the peak T cell response that any repertoires were sampled.

The data were produced by immunoSEQ multiplex PCR, yet TCRdb's version contains in-frame clones alone and is incomplete. The repertoire holds approximately 120,000 clones, with 80% to 90% as singletons. Specimen: peripheral blood, collected on day 0 of AZD1222 vaccination. The chain uses TRBV5-3 and TRBJ2-7, with D perhaps given as TRBD1 or TRBD2 (5 bases each). TRBV5-3 carries the ORF label, with uncertain function. The receptor's source is an adult in good health. CDR3 sequence (DNA): TGTGCCAGAAGCGTACGTACGGGACGATTATACGAGCAGTACTTC. Translation: CARSVRTGRLYEQYF.